Sequencing of this TCR beta chain was carried out in a study of regulatory T cells in long-lasting Graves disease (dated by TCRdb to the early 2020s). In the study overall: Patients with newly diagnosed Graves' disease had been on antithyroid drugs for under 3 months. Persistent Graves' disease patients were compared with newly diagnosed Graves' disease patients by peripheral blood TCR sequencing and RNA sequencing. The study was conducted in China and was registered as a clinical trial. A total of around 35 samples were covered by TCR sequencing, comprising approximately 13 persistent and roughly 20 newly diagnosed Graves' disease patients.

What the authors observed across the whole study: Lower TCR Shannon entropy and fewer highly expanded clones were observed in persistent Graves' disease patients than in newly diagnosed patients, which suggested clonal expansion. Peripheral blood alone was examined, since thyroid tissue, which constituted the primary lesion, could not be accessed. Sequencing and analysis were limited to the TCR beta chain. Patients with persistent disease shared more public clonotypes (approximately 2,500) than newly diagnosed patients did (about 970). The authors noted that the small sample size was a limitation that may lower accuracy.

In this sample, this clonotype turned up a few times. Its cognate antigen has yet to be identified. It has no much larger one-base neighbor in the sample; base qualities were not kept. The library relied on multiplex PCR. The listed sequencing device is Illumina HiSeq 4000. To build TCR beta libraries, CDR3 regions were amplified by Arm-PCR using iRepertoire HTBI primers. PCR products were gel purified before sequencing. From the authors' description of their analysis: Across samples, around 58 TRBV and 14 TRBJ segments were identified and used for gene usage analysis of CDR3 amino acid clonotypes. Filtered high-quality paired reads were merged into contigs using COPE and FqMerger. BLAST was used to align contigs to IMGT TRBV, TRBD and TRBJ reference genes, with CDR3 defined following IMGT. Any clonotype with a frequency above 0.1% was classified as a highly expanded clone. Repertoire diversity was measured by Shannon entropy, and V-J evenness by the Gini coefficient. Clonotypes shared by more than one individual were considered public. In-frame beta chains were kept once TCRdb had trimmed the public reads at Q25 with fastp and called clones with MiXCR. Rows with a matching CDR3 protein are joined into one entry that keeps the most common DNA and genes. Clone size and V and J calls follow TCRdb, not the original study. The sample yields some 500,000 distinct CDR3 sequences; approximately 13% were counted once. The leading ten clones occupy more than 8.5% of the sample.

According to the study, the label for this sample's time point signals: newly diagnosed GD, antithyroid drugs for less than 3 months. RNA was extracted from PBMCs in TRIzol for both TCR sequencing and RNA sequencing. The diagnosis of Graves' disease followed American Thyroid Association guidelines. The patients came from an endocrinology department in Xi'an, China. From each patient, nine milliliters of peripheral blood was collected into an EDTA anticoagulant tube. PBMCs were isolated by Ficoll Paque Plus density gradient separation without further T cell sorting. An Agilent 2100 Bioanalyzer and agarose gel were used to check RNA quality, while a NanoDrop 2000 measured RNA concentration. This same sample was also part of a study on T cells in Graves' hyperthyroidism and ophthalmopathy. The second study also describes: Graves' hyperthyroidism was defined as stable when no progression to ophthalmopathy occurred over 18 months of follow-up. Hyperthyroidism patients were newly diagnosed, with disease duration under 2 months, and aged 18 to 65 years. Any patient with an uncontrolled infection, another autoimmune disease, pregnancy or lactation was excluded. Diagnoses were established on the basis of clinical symptoms, serum thyroxine and TRAb, thyroid ultrasound, and orbital computed tomography. For the first round of RT-PCR on the TCR CDR3, the HTBI primer set was used together with the Qiagen OneStep RT-PCR kit. Most expanded thyroid clonotypes (frequency above 0.001) were also detected in blood, a finding suggesting that blood repertoires may reflect thyroid immune responses. In cross-validation, a model built on a 13 V-J signature told ophthalmopathy apart from stable hyperthyroidism with under 90% sensitivity and roughly 81% specificity, and in testing the same model reached 80%/75%. In validation, the model predicted progression to ophthalmopathy with over 60% sensitivity and 72% to 85% specificity, a median of approximately 6.7 months before onset. To identify TCR V-J signatures that set the groups apart, the researchers used a discovery cohort of 100 patients, made up of about 44 with Graves' ophthalmopathy and around 58 with stable Graves' hyperthyroidism. Prospective prediction of ophthalmopathy was tested in an independent validation cohort consisting of 18 to 20 hyperthyroidism patients and 17 patients who later progressed to ophthalmopathy. The 100 or so discovery patients were divided at random into training and test sets in a 7:3 ratio. In more than five Graves' hyperthyroidism patients, the study also compared T-cell repertoires from thyroid tissue with T-cell repertoires from blood. After blood sampling, hyperthyroidism patients were treated with methimazole at a starting dose of 30 mg daily, and ophthalmopathy patients were treated with high-dose intravenous methylprednisolone. A second multiplex PCR round built the libraries, followed by size selection and purification. Sequencing of the libraries was done on an Illumina HiSeq2000 using paired-end 100 bp reads. SOAPnuke was used to process the raw data, throwing out any read that contained adapters or uncalled bases, had a mean Phred below 15, or lacked an exact constant-primer or identifier match. High-quality paired reads were merged using COPE v1.2.5, and each unique nucleotide sequence was defined as a clonotype. Clonotypes were aligned to IMGT TRBV, TRBD and TRBJ reference segments using MiTCR v1.1. Analysis was restricted to V-J combinations with a frequency above 0.0001, which covered 99.2% of repertoires. A TCS score was defined as the ratio of F50 (clonal expansion) to E x V (chaos), with BLOSUM62-based TCRdist applied between CDR3 peptides within each V-J. Welch's t-statistics and random forest reduced roughly 530 V-J features to 10 to 15, which were used in a naive Bayes classifier (R e1071). Sample size was not statistically predetermined, and investigators were not blinded to group allocation. TCR Vbeta CDR3 sequencing of 135 peripheral blood samples (under 45 ophthalmopathy, 75 hyperthyroidism and some 17 progressor patients) is reported in the paper.

This TCR was recovered from a man aged 25 to 40 with Graves disease. Donor details come from another sample of the same person, matched by shared clones. This sample comprised peripheral blood mononuclear cells (PBMCs), obtained at new diagnosis, from a patient treated with antithyroid drugs.

The nucleotides read TGCAGCGTTGGGGTCGGGGCCGGGAGAGACACCGGGGAGCTGTTTTTT. Its coded protein is CSVGVGAGRDTGELFF. The rearrangement combines TRBV29-1 with TRBJ2-2, with a tentative D gene TRBD2 over 6 matching bases. CDR1 is given as SQVTM and CDR2 as ANQGSEA, both from the germline V gene. Spanning cysteine to phenylalanine, the CDR3 consists of 16 amino acids. This entry keeps only the CDR3 DNA: 48 bases, framed from base 1. The junction shows trimming of 4 bases on V and 3 bases on J, plus 18 bases between the germline ends.